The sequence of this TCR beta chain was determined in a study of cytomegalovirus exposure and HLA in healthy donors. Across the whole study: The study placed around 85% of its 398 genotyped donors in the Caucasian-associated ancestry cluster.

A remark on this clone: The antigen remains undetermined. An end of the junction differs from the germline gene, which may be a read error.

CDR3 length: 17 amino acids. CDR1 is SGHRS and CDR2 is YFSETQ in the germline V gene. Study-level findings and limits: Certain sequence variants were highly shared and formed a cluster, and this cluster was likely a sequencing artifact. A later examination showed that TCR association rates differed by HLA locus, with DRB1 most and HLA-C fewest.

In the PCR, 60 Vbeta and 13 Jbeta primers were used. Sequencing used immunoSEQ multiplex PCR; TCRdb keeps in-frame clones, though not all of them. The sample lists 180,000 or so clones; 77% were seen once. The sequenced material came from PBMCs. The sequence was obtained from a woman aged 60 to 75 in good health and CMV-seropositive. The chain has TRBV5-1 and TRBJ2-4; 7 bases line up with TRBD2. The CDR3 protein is CASSLAREGETKNSQYF. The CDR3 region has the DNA TGCGCCAGCAGCTTGGCCAGGGAGGGTGAGACCAAAAACAGTCAGTACTTC.